These 12 T cell receptor beta chains came from one sample sequenced in a study of cytomegalovirus exposure and HLA in healthy donors. Repertoires were generated with immunoSEQ multiplex PCR, while TCRdb's copy carries only in-frame clones and drops some. Found here are 220,000 or so clones, approximately 88% of them singletons; the top ten hold around an eighth. The sample consisted of PBMCs. These receptors were taken from a woman under 40 in good health and CMV-seropositive.

This clone showed up just once. CDR3 DNA: TGCGCCAGCAGTTGGGGGCTAACCAGCGGCACAGATACGCAGTATTTT. Its protein product is CASSWGLTSGTDTQYF. This sequence joins TRBV5-1 and TRBJ2-3; weak D call: TRBD1 (6 bases). V dropped 5 bases and J dropped 1 base, with 17 bases sitting between them. The length of the CDR3 is 16 residues. CDR1 SGHRS and CDR2 YFSETQ come from the germline V gene.

The chain is built from TRBV5-1 and TRBJ2-7, with D possibly being TRBD1 (5 bases). Germline CDR1 and CDR2: SGHRS and YFSETQ. The CDR3 consists of 20 residues. V was trimmed by 0 bases and J by 5 bases, leaving 30 bases between them. The CDR3 nucleotides are TGCGCCAGCAGCTTGGGGGCCCCAGGGTTGTCAGCGACGACGAGGAACGAGCAGTACTTC. Amino acids: CASSLGAPGLSATTRNEQYF.

This sequence joins TRBV6-1 and TRBJ2-1, with 9 bases lining up with TRBD2. The CDR3 has 17 residues. From germline, CDR1 is MNHNS and CDR2 SASEGT. The junction had 8 bases not matched to a gene; V was cut back by 4 bases and J by 1 base. In nucleotides, the CDR3 is TGTGCCAGCAGTGGGGCAATAGCGGGAGCTTCCTACAATGAGCAGTTCTTC. It yields the protein CASSGAIAGASYNEQFF.

The rearrangement uses TRBV27 and TRBJ2-7; D is ambiguous. Trimming left V 5 bases short and J 1 base short, with 9 bases between. CDR3 length: 13 residues. Looked up from germline, CDR1 is MNHEY and CDR2 is SMNVEV (reference sequence). The CDR3 sequence: CASSPRRSYEQYF. DNA for the CDR3: TGTGCCAGCAGTCCTAGACGGTCCTACGAGCAGTACTTC.

The genes are TRBV25-1 and TRBJ2-2; D call uncertain. The V and J ends lost 2 bases and 7 bases respectively, with 11 bases between them. Per the germline V gene, CDR1 is MGHDK and CDR2 is SYGVNS. This CDR3 region has 14 residues. The CDR3 bases are TGTGCCAGCAGTGAAGTAGACTGGAGCGGGGAGCTGTTTTTT. It codes for CASSEVDWSGELFF.

The chain couples TRBV5-4 to TRBJ2-3, with 9 bases that match TRBD2. Germline V gene sequence: CDR1 SGHNT, CDR2 YYREEE (reference sequence). J was trimmed by 1 base and V by 2 bases; bases with no gene match: 5. This CDR3 is 16 amino acids long. CDR3 loop: CASSFLAGEGTDTQYF. CDR3 nucleotides: TGTGCCAGCAGCTTCTTAGCGGGAGAGGGCACAGATACGCAGTATTTT.

J is TRBJ1-5 and V is TRBV5-8; 7 nucleotides match TRBD1. CDR1 and CDR2 from the germline V gene are SGHTS and YDEGEE. The CDR3 consists of 17 residues. The V gene end was trimmed by 4 bases and the J gene end by 4 bases; junction bases not matched to a gene: 14. The CDR3 loop is CASSHERQGLGNQPQHF. CDR3 DNA sequence: TGTGCCAGCAGCCACGAACGACAGGGATTAGGGAATCAGCCCCAGCATTTT.

The chain links TRBV7-9 to TRBJ2-7; D might be TRBD1 (6 bases). The V end lost 3 bases, the J end lost 1 base, and 7 bases lay between the germline ends. Germline CDR1 SEHNR, CDR2 FQNEAQ (reference sequence). The CDR3 contains 13 residues. CDR3 nucleotide sequence: TGTGCCAGCAGCTTGGGGGCATCCTACGAGCAGTACTTC. Translation gives CASSLGASYEQYF. The full variable domain, completed using reference TRBV7-9 and TRBJ2-7, is DTGVSQNPRHKITKRGQNVTFRCDPISEHNRLYWYRQTLGQGPEFLTYFQNEAQLEKSRLLSDRFSAERPKGSFSTLEIQRTEQGDSAMYLCASSLGASYEQYFGPGTRLTVT.

The J gene is TRBJ2-5, the V gene TRBV6-5; 10 bases are shared with TRBD1. The V and J ends lost 6 bases and 2 bases, in that order; junction bases with no gene match: 3. CDR1 MNHEY and CDR2 SVGAGI come from the germline V gene. CDR3 length equals 14 residues. CDR3 nucleotides: TGTGCCAGCAGAAGACAGGGGGCTCAAGAGACCCAGTACTTC. Encoded protein: CASRRQGAQETQYF.

The CDR3 nucleotides are TGTGCCAGCAGCAGAGTGAATGAGCAGTTCTTC. Translation gives CASSRVNEQFF. This chain links TRBV11-2 with TRBJ2-1, with D uncertain. This CDR3 has 11 amino acids. V dropped 5 bases and J dropped 7 bases, with 6 bases sitting between them. Per the germline V gene, CDR1 is SGHAT and CDR2 is FQNNGV.

This sequence joins TRBV6-5 and TRBJ2-1; D not resolved. CDR1 and CDR2 (germline): MNHEY, SVGAGI. Trimming took off 5 bases at V and 7 bases at J, with 15 bases between the two ends. There are 14 residues in the CDR3. CDR3 coding DNA: TGTGCCAGCAGTCCCACCTCTCAAGGGAATGAGCAGTTCTTC. It translates to CASSPTSQGNEQFF.

The J gene is TRBJ2-2, the V gene TRBV6-4; D remains unclear. Germline CDR1 MRHNA, CDR2 SNTAGT. The CDR3 covers 13 residues. V was cut by 0 bases and J by 5 bases, with 4 bases left in between. CDR3 region: CASSDSVTGELFF. CDR3 sequence (DNA): TGTGCCAGCAGTGACTCGGTGACCGGGGAGCTGTTTTTT.